The present TCR beta chain was sequenced within a study of cytomegalovirus exposure and HLA in healthy donors. Study outcomes and limitations: 87-base-pair reads could not separate some V segments, including TRBV6-2 and TRBV6-3. Despite most TCR sequences being rare, some public TCRs occurred in many donors.

The CDR3 is 17 residues long. The germline gives CDR1 MNHEY, CDR2 SMNVEV (reference sequence). V shed 5 bases and J shed 0 bases, with 16 bases lying between them. Primers included in the PCR were 60 Vbeta and 13 Jbeta primers. Clones were read by immunoSEQ multiplex PCR, and TCRdb kept only the in-frame ones, dropping some. The sample gives around 200,000 clones, approximately 82% of which show up once; about 0.6% is in the top ten. This clone was recorded only once. Its target is not known. Sequenced material: PBMCs. The J gene is TRBJ2-2, the V gene TRBV27; unclear D gene. This clonotype was sampled from a woman aged 40 to 55 in good health and CMV-seronegative. CDR3 region: CASSPLQSYANTGELFF. CDR3 sequence (DNA): TGTGCCAGCAGTCCCCTTCAATCCTACGCGAACACCGGGGAGCTGTTTTTT.